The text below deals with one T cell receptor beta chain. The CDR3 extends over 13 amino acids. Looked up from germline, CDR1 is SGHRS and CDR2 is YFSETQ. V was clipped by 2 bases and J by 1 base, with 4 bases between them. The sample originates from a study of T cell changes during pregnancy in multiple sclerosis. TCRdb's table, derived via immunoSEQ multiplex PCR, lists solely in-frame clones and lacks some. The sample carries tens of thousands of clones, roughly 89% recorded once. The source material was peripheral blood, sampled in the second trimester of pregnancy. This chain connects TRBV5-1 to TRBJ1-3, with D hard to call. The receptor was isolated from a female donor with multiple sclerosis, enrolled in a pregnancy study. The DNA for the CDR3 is TGCGCCAGCAGCTTCCAATCTGGAAACACCATATATTTT. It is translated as CASSFQSGNTIYF. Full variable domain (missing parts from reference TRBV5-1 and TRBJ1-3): KAGVTQTPRYLIKTRGQQVTLSCSPISGHRSVSWYQQTPGQGLQFLFEYFSETQRNKGNFPGRFSGRQFSNSRSEMNVSTLELGDSALYLCASSFQSGNTIYFGEGSWLTVV.